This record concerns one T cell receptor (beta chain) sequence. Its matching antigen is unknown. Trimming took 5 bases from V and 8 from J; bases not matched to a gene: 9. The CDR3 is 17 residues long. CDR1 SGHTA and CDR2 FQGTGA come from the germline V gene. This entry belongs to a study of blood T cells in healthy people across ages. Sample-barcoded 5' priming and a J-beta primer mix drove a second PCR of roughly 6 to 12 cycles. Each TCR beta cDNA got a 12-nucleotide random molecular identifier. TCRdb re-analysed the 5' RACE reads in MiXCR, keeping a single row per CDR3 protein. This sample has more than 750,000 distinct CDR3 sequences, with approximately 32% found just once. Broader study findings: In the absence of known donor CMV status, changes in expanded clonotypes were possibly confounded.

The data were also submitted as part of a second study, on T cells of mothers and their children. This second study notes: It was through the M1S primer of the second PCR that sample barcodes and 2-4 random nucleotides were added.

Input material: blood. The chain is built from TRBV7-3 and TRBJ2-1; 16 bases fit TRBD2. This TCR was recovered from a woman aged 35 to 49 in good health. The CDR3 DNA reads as TGTGCCAGCAGCCTTACCGGGACTAGCGGGGGGGCCGATGAGCAGTTCTTC. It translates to CASSLTGTSGGADEQFF.